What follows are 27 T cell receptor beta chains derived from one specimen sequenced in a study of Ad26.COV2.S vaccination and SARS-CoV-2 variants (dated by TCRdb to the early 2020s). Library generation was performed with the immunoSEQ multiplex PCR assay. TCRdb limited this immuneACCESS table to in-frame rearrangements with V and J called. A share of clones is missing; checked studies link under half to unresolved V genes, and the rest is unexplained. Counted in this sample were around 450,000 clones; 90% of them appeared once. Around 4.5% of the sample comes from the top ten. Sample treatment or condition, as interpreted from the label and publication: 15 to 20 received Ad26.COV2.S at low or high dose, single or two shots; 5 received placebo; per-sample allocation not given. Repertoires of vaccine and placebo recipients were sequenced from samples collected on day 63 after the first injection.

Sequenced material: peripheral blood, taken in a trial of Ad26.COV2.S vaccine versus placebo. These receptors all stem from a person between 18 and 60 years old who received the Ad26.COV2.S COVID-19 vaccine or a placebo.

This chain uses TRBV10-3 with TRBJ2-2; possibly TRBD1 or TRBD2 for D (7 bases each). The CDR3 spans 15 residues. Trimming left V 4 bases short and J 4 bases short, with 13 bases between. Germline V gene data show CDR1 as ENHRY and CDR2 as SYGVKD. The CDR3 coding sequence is TGTGCCATCAGTGCTAGCAGGGGGGGCACCGGGGAGCTGTTTTTT. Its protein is CAISASRGGTGELFF.

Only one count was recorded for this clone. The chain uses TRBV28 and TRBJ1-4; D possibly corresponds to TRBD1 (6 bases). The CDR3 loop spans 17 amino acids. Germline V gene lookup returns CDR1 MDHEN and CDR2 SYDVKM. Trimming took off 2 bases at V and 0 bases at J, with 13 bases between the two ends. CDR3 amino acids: CASSLGQSPATNEKLFF. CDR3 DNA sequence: TGTGCCAGCAGTTTAGGACAGTCGCCGGCAACTAATGAAAAACTGTTTTTT.

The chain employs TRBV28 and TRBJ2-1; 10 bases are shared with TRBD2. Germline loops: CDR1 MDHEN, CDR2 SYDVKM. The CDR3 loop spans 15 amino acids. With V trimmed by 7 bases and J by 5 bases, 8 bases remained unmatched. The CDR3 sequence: CASTPAGGWNNEQFF. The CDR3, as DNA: TGTGCCAGCACCCCAGCGGGAGGGTGGAACAATGAGCAGTTCTTC.

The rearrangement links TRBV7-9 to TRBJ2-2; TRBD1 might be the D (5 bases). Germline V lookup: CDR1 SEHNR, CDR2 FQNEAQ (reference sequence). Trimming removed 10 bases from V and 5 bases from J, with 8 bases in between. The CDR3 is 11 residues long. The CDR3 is CAITGTGELFF. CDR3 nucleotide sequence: TGTGCCATAACAGGAACCGGGGAGCTGTTTTTT.

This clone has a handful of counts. The CDR3 loop reads CASSGLILSSPLHF. CDR3 in DNA: TGTGCCAGCAGTGGGCTAATTCTTTCTTCACCCCTCCACTTT. V usage is TRBV25-1 and J usage is TRBJ1-6, with D uncertain. Germline-derived CDR1 and CDR2 are MGHDK and SYGVNS. The CDR3 length is 14 residues. Between the trimmed V and J ends, which lost 4 bases and 9 bases, there was a span of 13 bases.

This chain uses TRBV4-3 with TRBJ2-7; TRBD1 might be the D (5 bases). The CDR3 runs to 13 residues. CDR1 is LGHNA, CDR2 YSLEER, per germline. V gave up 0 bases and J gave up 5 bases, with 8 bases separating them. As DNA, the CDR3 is TGCGCCAGCAGCCAAGATCTGGGGCACGAGCAGTACTTC. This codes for CASSQDLGHEQYF.

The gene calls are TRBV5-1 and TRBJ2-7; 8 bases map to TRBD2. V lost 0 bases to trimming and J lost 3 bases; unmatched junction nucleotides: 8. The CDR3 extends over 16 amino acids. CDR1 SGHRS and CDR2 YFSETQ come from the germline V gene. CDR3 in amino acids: CASSLVPSTSGYEQYF. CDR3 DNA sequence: TGCGCCAGCAGCTTGGTCCCGAGTACTAGCGGCTACGAGCAGTACTTC.

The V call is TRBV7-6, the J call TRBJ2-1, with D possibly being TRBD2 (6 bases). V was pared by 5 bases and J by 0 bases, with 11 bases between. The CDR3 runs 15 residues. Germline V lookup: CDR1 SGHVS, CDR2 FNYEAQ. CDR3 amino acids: CASSAGMSSYNEQFF. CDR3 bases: TGTGCCAGCAGCGCGGGAATGAGCTCCTACAATGAGCAGTTCTTC. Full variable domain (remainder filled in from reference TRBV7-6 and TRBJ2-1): GAGVSQSPRYKVTKRGQDVALRCDPISGHVSLYWYRQALGQGPEFLTYFNYEAQQDKSGLPNDRFSAERPEGSISTLTIQRTEQRDSAMYRCASSAGMSSYNEQFFGPGTRLTVL.

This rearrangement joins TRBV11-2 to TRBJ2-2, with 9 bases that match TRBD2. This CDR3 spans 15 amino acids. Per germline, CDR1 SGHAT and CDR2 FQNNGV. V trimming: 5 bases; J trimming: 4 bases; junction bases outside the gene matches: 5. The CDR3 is CASSVSGSGTGELFF. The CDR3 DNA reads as TGTGCCAGCAGCGTTAGCGGGAGTGGCACCGGGGAGCTGTTTTTT.

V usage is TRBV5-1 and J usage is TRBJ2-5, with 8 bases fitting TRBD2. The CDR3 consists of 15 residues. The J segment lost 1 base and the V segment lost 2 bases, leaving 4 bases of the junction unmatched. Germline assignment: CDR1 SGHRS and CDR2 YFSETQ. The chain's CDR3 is CASSLLGTSQETQYF. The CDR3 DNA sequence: TGCGCCAGCAGCTTACTTGGGACTAGCCAAGAGACCCAGTACTTC. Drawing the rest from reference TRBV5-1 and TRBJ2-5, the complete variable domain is KAGVTQTPRYLIKTRGQQVTLSCSPISGHRSVSWYQQTPGQGLQFLFEYFSETQRNKGNFPGRFSGRQFSNSRSEMNVSTLELGDSALYLCASSLLGTSQETQYFGPGTRLLVL.

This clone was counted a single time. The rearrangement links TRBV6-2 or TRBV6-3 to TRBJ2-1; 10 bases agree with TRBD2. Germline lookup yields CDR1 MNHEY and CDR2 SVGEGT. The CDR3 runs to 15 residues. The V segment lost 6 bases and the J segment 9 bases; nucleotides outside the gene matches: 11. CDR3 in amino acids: CASSPQREGIGEQFF. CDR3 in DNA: TGTGCCAGCAGCCCTCAGCGGGAGGGAATCGGTGAGCAGTTCTTC.

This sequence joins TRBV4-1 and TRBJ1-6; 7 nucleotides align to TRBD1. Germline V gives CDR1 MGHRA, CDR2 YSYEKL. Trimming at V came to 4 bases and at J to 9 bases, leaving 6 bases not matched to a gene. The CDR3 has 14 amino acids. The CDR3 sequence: CASSPTRGGSPLHF. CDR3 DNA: TGCGCCAGCAGCCCCACCAGGGGGGGTTCACCCCTCCACTTT.

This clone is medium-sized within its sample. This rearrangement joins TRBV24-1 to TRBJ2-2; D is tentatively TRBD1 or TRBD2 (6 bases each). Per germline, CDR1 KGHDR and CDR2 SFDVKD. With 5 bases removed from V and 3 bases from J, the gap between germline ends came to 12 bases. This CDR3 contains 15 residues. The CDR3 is CATSAQGLHTGELFF. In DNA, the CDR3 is TGTGCCACCAGTGCACAGGGACTGCACACCGGGGAGCTGTTTTTT.

The CDR3 spells CASSPGFPDTQYF. As DNA, the CDR3 is TGTGCCAGCAGCCCAGGGTTCCCAGATACGCAGTATTTT. The chain joins TRBV14 to TRBJ2-3; D perhaps matches TRBD1 (5 bases). Looked up from germline, CDR1 is SGHDN and CDR2 is FVKESK. With 4 bases removed from V and 4 bases from J, the gap between germline ends came to 9 bases. The CDR3 consists of 13 residues.

The CDR3, as DNA: TGTGCCAGCTCTACAGGGTCATGGGAGCAGTACTTC. It encodes CASSTGSWEQYF. The rearrangement uses TRBV18 and TRBJ2-7; weak D call: TRBD1 (6 bases). CDR1 and CDR2 from the germline V gene are KGHSH and LQKENI. V was cut by 6 bases and J by 7 bases, with 13 bases left in between. The CDR3 extends over 12 amino acids. The complete variable domain, with remaining parts taken from reference TRBV18 and TRBJ2-7, reads NAGVMQNPRHLVRRRGQEARLRCSPMKGHSHVYWYRQLPEEGLKFMVYLQKENIIDESGMPKERFSAEFPKEGPSILRIQQVVRGDSAAYFCASSTGSWEQYFGPGTRLTVT.

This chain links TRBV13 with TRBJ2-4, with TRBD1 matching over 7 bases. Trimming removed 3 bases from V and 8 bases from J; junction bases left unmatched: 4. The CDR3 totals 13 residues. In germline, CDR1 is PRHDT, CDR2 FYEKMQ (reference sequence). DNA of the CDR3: TGTGCCAGCAGCTTGGGACAGTGGGACATTCAGTACTTC. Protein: CASSLGQWDIQYF.

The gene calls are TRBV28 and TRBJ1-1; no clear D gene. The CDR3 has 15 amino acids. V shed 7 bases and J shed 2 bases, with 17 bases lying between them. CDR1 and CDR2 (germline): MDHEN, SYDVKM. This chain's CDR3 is CASKEALTGNTEAFF. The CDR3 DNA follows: TGTGCCAGCAAGGAGGCACTGACGGGTAACACTGAAGCTTTCTTT.

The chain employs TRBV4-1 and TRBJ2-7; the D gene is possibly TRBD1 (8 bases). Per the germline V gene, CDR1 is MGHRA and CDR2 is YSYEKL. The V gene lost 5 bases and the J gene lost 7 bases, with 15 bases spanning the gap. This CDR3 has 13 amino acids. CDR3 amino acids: CASSFNRGGEQYF. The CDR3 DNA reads TGCGCCAGCAGCTTCAACAGGGGGGGGGAGCAGTACTTC.

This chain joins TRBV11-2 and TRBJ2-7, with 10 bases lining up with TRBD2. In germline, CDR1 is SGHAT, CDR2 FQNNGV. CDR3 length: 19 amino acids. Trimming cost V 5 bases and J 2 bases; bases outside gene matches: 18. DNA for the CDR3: TGTGCCAGCAGCCCAACAGGTGATAGCGGGAGGACCATGGCCTACGAGCAGTACTTC. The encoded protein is CASSPTGDSGRTMAYEQYF.

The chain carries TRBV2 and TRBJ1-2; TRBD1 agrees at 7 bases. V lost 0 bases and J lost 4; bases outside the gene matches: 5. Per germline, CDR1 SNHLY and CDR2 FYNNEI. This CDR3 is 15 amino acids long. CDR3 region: CASSEAGTAPYGYTF. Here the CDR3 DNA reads TGTGCCAGCAGTGAAGCCGGGACAGCTCCCTATGGCTACACCTTC.

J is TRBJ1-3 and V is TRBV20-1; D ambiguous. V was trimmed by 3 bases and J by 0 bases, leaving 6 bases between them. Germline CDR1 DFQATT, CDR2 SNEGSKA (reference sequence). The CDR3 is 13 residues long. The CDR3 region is CSASGPSGNTIYF. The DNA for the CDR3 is TGCAGTGCTAGTGGCCCCTCTGGAAACACCATATATTTT.

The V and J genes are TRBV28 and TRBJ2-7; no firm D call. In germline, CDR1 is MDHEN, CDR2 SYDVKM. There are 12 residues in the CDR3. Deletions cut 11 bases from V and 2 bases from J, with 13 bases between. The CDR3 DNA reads TGTGCCGCCGGGTGGGGAACCTACGAGCAGTACTTC. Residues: CAAGWGTYEQYF.

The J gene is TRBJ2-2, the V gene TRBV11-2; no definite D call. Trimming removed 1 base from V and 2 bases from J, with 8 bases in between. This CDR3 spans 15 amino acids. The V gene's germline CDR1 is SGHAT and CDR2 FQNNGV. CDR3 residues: CASSLGLHNTGELFF. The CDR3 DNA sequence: TGTGCCAGCAGCTTAGGATTACACAACACCGGGGAGCTGTTTTTT.

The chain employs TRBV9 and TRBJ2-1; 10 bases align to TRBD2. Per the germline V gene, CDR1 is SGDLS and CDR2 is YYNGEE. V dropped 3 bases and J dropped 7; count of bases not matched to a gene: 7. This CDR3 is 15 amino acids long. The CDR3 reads CASSASGRDGNEQFF. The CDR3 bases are TGTGCCAGCAGCGCTAGCGGGAGAGACGGGAATGAGCAGTTCTTC. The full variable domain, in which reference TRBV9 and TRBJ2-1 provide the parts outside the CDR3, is DSGVTQTPKHLITATGQRVTLRCSPRSGDLSVYWYQQSLDQGLQFLIQYYNGEERAKGNILERFSAQQFPDLHSELNLSSLELGDSALYFCASSASGRDGNEQFFGPGTRLTVL.

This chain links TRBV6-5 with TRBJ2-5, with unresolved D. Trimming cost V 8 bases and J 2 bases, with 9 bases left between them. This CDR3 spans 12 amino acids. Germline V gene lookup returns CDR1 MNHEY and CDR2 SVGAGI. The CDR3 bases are TGTGCCAGCCGCGATACTCAAGAGACCCAGTACTTC. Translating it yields CASRDTQETQYF.

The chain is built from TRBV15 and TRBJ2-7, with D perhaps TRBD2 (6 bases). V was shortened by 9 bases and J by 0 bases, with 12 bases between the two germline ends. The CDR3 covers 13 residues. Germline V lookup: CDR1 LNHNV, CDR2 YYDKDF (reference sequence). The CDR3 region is CATKDGSSYEQYF. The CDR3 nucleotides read TGTGCCACTAAGGACGGGAGCTCCTACGAGCAGTACTTC.

DNA of the CDR3: TGTGCCAGCAGCCACACCGGGAACACCGGGGAGCTGTTTTTT. Its translation: CASSHTGNTGELFF. The rearrangement joins TRBV14 to TRBJ2-2; D remains ambiguous. The CDR3 length is 14 residues. The germline gives CDR1 SGHDN, CDR2 FVKESK. Deletions cut 3 bases from V and 1 base from J, with 6 bases between.